The 22 T cell receptor beta chains in this list originate from one sample, sequenced in a study of cytomegalovirus exposure and HLA in healthy donors. The study ran its PCR with 60 Vbeta and 13 Jbeta primers. Profiled with immunoSEQ multiplex PCR; TCRdb holds only in-frame clones, not every one. The sample carries about 99,000 clones, 60% to 80% recorded once. Sequencing was done on a sample of PBMCs. The receptors shown here come from a man aged 55 to 70 in good health and CMV-seropositive.

This clone was seen only a few times. The V and J genes are TRBV27 and TRBJ2-2; 7 bases align to TRBD1. The J segment lost 6 bases and the V segment lost 6 bases, leaving 10 bases of the junction unmatched. In germline, CDR1 is MNHEY, CDR2 SMNVEV (reference sequence). The CDR3 totals 15 residues. CDR3 nucleotide sequence: TGTGCCAGCAGCTTCAAGGGGGCATGGGCCGGGGAGCTGTTTTTT. This sequence encodes CASSFKGAWAGELFF.

Only a few counts were recorded for this clone. This sequence joins TRBV5-6 and TRBJ1-1; no clear D. The germline gives CDR1 SGHDT, CDR2 YYEEEE. V shed 0 bases and J shed 4 bases, with 10 bases lying between them. The CDR3 runs 14 residues. This CDR3 reads CASSLEAGSTEAFF. The DNA of the CDR3 is TGTGCCAGCAGCTTGGAGGCGGGAAGCACTGAAGCTTTCTTT.

This clone was counted a few times. The genes are TRBV7-2 and TRBJ1-1, with 8 bases that match TRBD1. V lost 0 bases, J lost 6 bases, and 6 bases stayed unmatched. This CDR3 region has 15 residues. Germline lookup yields CDR1 SGHTA and CDR2 FQGNSA. The CDR3 region is CASSLAVQGGAEAFF. The CDR3 region has the DNA TGTGCCAGCAGCTTAGCGGTACAGGGGGGGGCTGAAGCTTTCTTT.

The genes are TRBV4-1 and TRBJ2-3, with 9 bases that match TRBD2. This CDR3 is 16 amino acids long. Trimming at V came to 1 base and at J to 6 bases, leaving 8 bases not matched to a gene. Germline V gene lookup returns CDR1 MGHRA and CDR2 YSYEKL. CDR3 region: CASSQVAAGGTDTQYF. The DNA for the CDR3 is TGCGCCAGCAGCCAAGTTGCGGCGGGGGGGACTGATACGCAGTATTTT.

V usage is TRBV4-3 and J usage is TRBJ2-7; 10 bases align to TRBD2. V dropped 0 bases and J dropped 3; count of bases not matched to a gene: 8. The CDR3 loop spans 17 amino acids. Germline values: CDR1 LGHNA, CDR2 YSLEER. CDR3 region: CASSQDSGGPTNYEQYF. Here the CDR3 DNA reads TGCGCCAGCAGCCAAGATAGCGGGGGGCCAACTAACTACGAGCAGTACTTC.

The chain employs TRBV12-2 and TRBJ2-4; whether TRBD2, the table's D call, matches the DNA was not checked. TRBV12-2 is listed as a pseudogene. CDR3 length equals 20 residues. The CDR3 reads CASRSKPLSGGALAKNIQYF. The CDR3 nucleotides read TGTGCAAGTCGCTCGAAGCCCCTTAGCGGGGGGGCCTTAGCCAAAAACATTCAGTACTTC.

The chain has TRBV5-1 and TRBJ1-1; TRBD1 is a possible D gene (5 bases). With 4 bases removed from V and 3 bases from J, the gap between germline ends came to 19 bases. From germline, CDR1 is SGHRS and CDR2 YFSETQ. The CDR3 consists of 16 residues. The CDR3 sequence is CASSLESGVAYTEAFF. CDR3 nucleotide sequence: TGCGCCAGCAGCCTGGAGTCGGGGGTGGCGTACACTGAAGCTTTCTTT.

The rearrangement joins TRBV2 to TRBJ1-2; the match to TRBD1 covers 7 bases. The CDR3 consists of 13 residues. The J segment lost 7 bases and the V segment lost 3 bases, leaving 5 bases of the junction unmatched. Germline V gene sequence: CDR1 SNHLY, CDR2 FYNNEI. The CDR3 coding sequence is TGTGCCAGCAGTGACAACGACAGGGCTGGCTACACCTTC. As protein: CASSDNDRAGYTF.

The chain links TRBV27 to TRBJ1-4; D possibly corresponds to TRBD1 (6 bases). Trimming took 3 bases from V and 8 from J, leaving 10 bases between them. The CDR3 contains 13 residues. Germline-derived CDR1 and CDR2 are MNHEY and SMNVEV (reference sequence). Written as DNA, the CDR3 is TGTGCCAGCAGTTTGGGGGCCGGAGAAAAACTGTTTTTT. It is translated as CASSLGAGEKLFF.

The genes are TRBV27 and TRBJ1-1; 7 bases agree with TRBD1. Per germline, CDR1 MNHEY and CDR2 SMNVEV (reference sequence). There are 12 residues in the CDR3. The V and J ends lost 5 bases and 9 bases, in that order; junction bases with no gene match: 6. The CDR3, as DNA: TGTGCCAGCAGTCTCACAGGGGCCCAAGCTTTCTTT. It encodes CASSLTGAQAFF.

The chain joins TRBV5-1 to TRBJ1-3, with 8 nucleotides matching TRBD1. Looked up from germline, CDR1 is SGHRS and CDR2 is YFSETQ. The CDR3 is 14 residues long. After removal of 4 bases from V and 4 bases from J, the junction contained 4 bases not matched to a gene. The CDR3 loop is CASSPTGVGNTIYF. DNA of the CDR3: TGCGCCAGCAGCCCGACAGGGGTAGGAAACACCATATATTTT.

This clone was found once. The chain combines TRBV18 with TRBJ1-5, with D hard to call. V lost 8 bases to trimming and J lost 3 bases, with 20 bases between them. The CDR3 extends over 16 amino acids. Germline lookup yields CDR1 KGHSH and CDR2 LQKENI. CDR3 amino acids: CASTFEQRQANQPQHF. In DNA, the CDR3 is TGTGCCAGCACATTCGAACAAAGACAAGCCAATCAGCCCCAGCATTTT.

On this clone: One junction end disagrees with the germline gene, perhaps due to a read error. This specimen includes other DNA sequences encoding the same CDR3. The chain has TRBV6-5 and TRBJ1-5, with 7 bases fitting TRBD1. The V gene's germline CDR1 is MNHEY and CDR2 SVGAGI. The CDR3 covers 14 residues. The CDR3 coding sequence is TGCGCCAGCAGTTACGACAGGGACAATCAGCCCCAGCATTTT. Translating gives CASSYDRDNQPQHF.

The chain uses TRBV7-9 and TRBJ2-7; 11 bases are a match to TRBD2. CDR1 is SEHNR, CDR2 FQNEAQ, per germline (reference sequence). V shed 4 bases, J shed 4 bases, and the junction held 15 bases outside the gene matches. This CDR3 is 18 amino acids long. The CDR3, as DNA: TGTGCCAGCAGCTCCCCGTCTAGCGGGGGGCTTTCTCGGTACGAGCAGTACTTC. This encodes CASSSPSSGGLSRYEQYF.

Of note for this clone: Distinct nucleotide sequences in the sample also encode this CDR3. This chain connects TRBV6-5 to TRBJ2-5, with 8 bases lining up with TRBD1. The germline CDR1 and CDR2 sequences are MNHEY and SVGAGI. The CDR3 loop spans 15 amino acids. V shed 6 bases, J shed 3 bases, and the junction held 9 bases outside the gene matches. CDR3 loop: CASSHGTGGKETQYF. The CDR3 bases are TGTGCCAGCAGCCACGGAACAGGGGGTAAAGAGACCCAGTACTTC.

J is TRBJ2-1 and V is TRBV4-1; D is unresolved. Germline CDR1 MGHRA, CDR2 YSYEKL. CDR3 length: 11 amino acids. V was clipped by 4 bases and J by 8 bases, with 6 bases between them. CDR3 amino acids: CASSLAYEQFF. The CDR3 DNA reads as TGCGCCAGCAGCCTGGCTTATGAGCAGTTCTTC.

The chain employs TRBV6-5 and TRBJ2-2, with TRBD1 matching over 7 bases. The junction had 7 bases not matched to a gene; V was cut back by 5 bases and J by 4 bases. The CDR3 consists of 15 residues. Germline V gene sequence: CDR1 MNHEY, CDR2 SVGAGI. CDR3 sequence (DNA): TGTGCCAGCAGTCCGGGACAGTCTGGCACCGGGGAGCTGTTTTTT. Encoded protein: CASSPGQSGTGELFF.

V gene TRBV10-3 combines with J gene TRBJ2-1; 11 nucleotides line up with TRBD2. Germline V lookup: CDR1 ENHRY, CDR2 SYGVKD. Losses at the gene ends were 7 bases for V and 1 base for J; bases not matched to a gene: 6. The CDR3 loop spans 16 amino acids. The CDR3 sequence: CAIKTSGGLSYNEQFF. The DNA for the CDR3 is TGTGCCATCAAAACTAGCGGGGGCCTTTCCTACAATGAGCAGTTCTTC.

V and J are TRBV2 and TRBJ2-5, with 7 bases identical to TRBD2. There are 13 residues in the CDR3. V dropped 9 bases and J dropped 0; count of bases not matched to a gene: 4. CDR1 and CDR2 from the germline V gene are SNHLY and FYNNEI. CDR3 in amino acids: CARDGTNQETQYF. Here the CDR3 DNA reads TGTGCCAGAGACGGGACTAACCAAGAGACCCAGTACTTC.

This clone came up a few times. The chain carries TRBV11-2 and TRBJ2-5; 9 bases map to TRBD1. Germline-derived CDR1 and CDR2 are SGHAT and FQNNGV. This CDR3 has 14 residues. V was pared by 3 bases and J by 6 bases, with 5 bases of the junction left unmatched. The chain's CDR3 is CASSLGQGEKTQYF. In nucleotides, the CDR3 is TGTGCCAGCAGCTTGGGACAGGGTGAGAAGACCCAGTACTTC.

The chain links TRBV14 to TRBJ2-1; 12 bases are a match to TRBD1. The CDR3 totals 16 residues. Looked up from germline, CDR1 is SGHDN and CDR2 is FVKESK. Germline trimming cut 5 bases from V and 7 bases from J; bases unmatched to any gene: 9. The CDR3 nucleotides read TGTGCCAGCAGCGAGCCGGGACAGGGGGCTCGGAATGAGCAGTTCTTC. It encodes CASSEPGQGARNEQFF. The complete variable domain, with remaining parts taken from reference TRBV14 and TRBJ2-1, reads EAGVTQFPSHSVIEKGQTVTLRCDPISGHDNLYWYRRVMGKEIKFLLHFVKESKQDESGMPNNRFLAERTGGTYSTLKVQPAELEDSGVYFCASSEPGQGARNEQFFGPGTRLTVL.

V and J are TRBV19 and TRBJ1-4, with 8 bases identical to TRBD1. The germline gives CDR1 LNHDA, CDR2 SQIVND (reference sequence). This CDR3 spans 15 amino acids. The V segment lost 5 bases and the J segment 5 bases; nucleotides outside the gene matches: 7. DNA of the CDR3: TGTGCCAGTAGTGTTGGGACAGGACAAAATGAAAAACTGTTTTTT. As protein: CASSVGTGQNEKLFF.